This record covers a single T cell receptor (beta chain). The data are from a study of cytomegalovirus exposure and HLA in healthy donors. The PCR had 60 Vbeta and 13 Jbeta primers. Libraries were prepared by immunoSEQ multiplex PCR; TCRdb keeps only in-frame clonotypes and omits some of them. The data hold some 120,000 clones, with approximately 80% observed a single time. In germline, CDR1 is ENHRY, CDR2 SYGVKD. The CDR3 contains 15 residues. V lost 0 bases to trimming and J lost 13 bases, with 16 bases between them. The sequencing input was PBMCs. The chain joins TRBV10-3 to TRBJ1-6; D might be TRBD1 (6 bases). This receptor was obtained from a man in his forties or fifties in good health and CMV-seronegative. CDR3 amino acids: CAISESGAPKLPLHF. The CDR3 DNA sequence: TGTGCCATCAGTGAGTCGGGGGCACCCAAATTGCCCCTCCACTTT.